The present T cell receptor beta chain was sequenced within a study of shared clonotypes between healthy human individuals. V was clipped by 2 bases and J by 0 bases, with 12 bases between them. Germline CDR1 reads SGHTS; CDR2 reads YDEGEE. The CDR3 runs to 15 residues. Comments on this clone: Its antigen is as yet unknown.

Study-level results: Clonotypes shared by all four sorted-subset donors had higher generation probabilities than non-shared clonotypes. In the sorted subsets, rarefaction showed sequencing was incomplete despite large depth.

Clones were sequenced by immunoSEQ multiplex PCR, and TCRdb holds only the in-frame ones, with some missing. Counted here are 400,000 to 600,000 clones, about 96% occurring once; the ten biggest clones make up 0.05% to 0.07%. The source material was naive CD4+ T cells sorted from blood. Subset meaning: CD45RA+ positively selected. The chain joins TRBV5-8 to TRBJ2-7; D gene ambiguous. This TCR was recovered from a woman in her 30s in good health. CDR3 DNA sequence: TGTGCCAGCAGCTTAGGTGCCAGGAGCTCCTACGAGCAGTACTTC. Residues: CASSLGARSSYEQYF.